This T cell receptor (beta chain) was found in a study of T cells in Graves' hyperthyroidism and ophthalmopathy. Across the whole study: Peripheral blood was acquired at first diagnosis, ahead of any therapy whatsoever. Overall study findings and caveats: Blood held most thyroid clonotypes expanded above 0.001 frequency.

This clonotype showed up just a few times. Its antigen is not identified. On the basis of clinical symptoms, serum thyroxine and TRAb, thyroid ultrasound and orbital computed tomography, diagnoses were made. Using over 8.5 ml of fresh peripheral blood, PBMCs were prepared. The germline V gene encodes CDR1 SGHNT and CDR2 YENEEA. This CDR3 is built from 17 residues. J gave up 5 bases and V 6 bases, and 13 bases lay outside the gene matches. RNA transcripts were the template for amplifying TCR beta CDR3 regions. The HTBI primer set served for first-round RT-PCR of the TCR CDR3. TCRdb passed the multiplex PCR reads through MiXCR, listing each CDR3 protein once. The table lists some 300,000 distinct CDR3 sequences, roughly 15% of them singletons.

The rearrangement joins TRBV11-3 to TRBJ2-2; 9 bases align to TRBD2. This clonotype originated in a man aged 25-45 years with Graves' hyperthyroidism. Material for sequencing was blood. CDR3 DNA: TGTGCCAGCAGACCATCAGCGGGAGGAATGAAAACCGGGGAGCTGTTTTTT. Residues: CASRPSAGGMKTGELFF.